The subject of this entry is one T cell receptor beta chain. This sample stems from a study of blood T cells in healthy people across ages. Study details: About one barcoded beta molecule per two T cells was the capture yield of template switching.

The CDR3 extends over 13 amino acids. The germline gives CDR1 SGHVS, CDR2 FQNEAQ. V lost 5 bases to trimming and J lost 7 bases, with 12 bases between them. Researchers report isolating at least 6 million PBMCs per sample. Extraction yielded at least 6 micrograms of total RNA per sample. Using a J-beta primer mix together with a sample-barcoded 5' primer, a second PCR was run for about 6 to 11 cycles. All cDNA molecules were each tagged by a template-switch adaptor with 12 random nucleotides. One entry per CDR3 protein, called by TCRdb with MiXCR from the 5' RACE reads. The table includes about 930,000 distinct CDR3 sequences, under 35% detected once. Separately, the same data were catalogued under a study of T cells of mothers and their children.

The TCR comes from a woman in her thirties or forties in good health. Sequencing was carried out using blood. The chain links TRBV7-8 to TRBJ1-5, with D perhaps matching TRBD1 (5 bases). CDR3 bases: TGTGCCAGCAGCCCCGGGGGACGGCAGCCCCAGCATTTT. This translates into CASSPGGRQPQHF. The full variable domain, its missing parts supplied by reference TRBV7-8 and TRBJ1-5, is GAGVSQSPRYKVAKRGQDVALRCDPISGHVSLFWYQQALGQGPEFLTYFQNEAQLDKSGLPSDRFFAERPEGSVSTLKIQRTQQEDSAVYLCASSPGGRQPQHFGDGTRLSIL.